This T cell receptor (beta chain) was sequenced for a study of regulatory T cells in long-lasting Graves disease. Overall study findings and caveats: Persistent patients had more shared public clonotypes (approximately 2,700) than new patients (about 920). Preferential use of TRBV28, TRBJ1-2 and TRBJ2-5 was seen in persistent disease.

Time point given: newly diagnosed GD, antithyroid drugs for less than 3 months. Isolated PBMC RNA provided the starting material for the TCR library. Germline V gene data show CDR1 as SGHRS and CDR2 as YFSETQ. The CDR3 is 15 amino acids. V lost 2 bases, J lost 0 bases, and 8 bases lay in between. To note about this clonotype: Its antigen is not identified.

Sequencing libraries for TCR beta were prepared with iRepertoire HTBI primers and Arm-PCR of CDR3 regions. TCRdb processed the multiplex PCR reads anew with MiXCR; each CDR3 protein has one entry. The data show about 500,000 distinct CDR3 sequences, 12% seen once. These same records also appear under a second study, on T cells in Graves' hyperthyroidism and ophthalmopathy. In that study: Researchers ran a first-round RT-PCR on the TCR CDR3 using the HTBI primer set.

Sequences were derived from peripheral blood mononuclear cells (PBMCs), sampled at new diagnosis, from a patient treated with antithyroid drugs. This sequence was found in a woman under 40 with Graves disease. J is TRBJ2-2 and V is TRBV5-1; D gene unclear. The CDR3 region has the DNA TGCGCCAGCAGCTTTTCGCGGACGAACACCGGGGAGCTGTTTTTT. Translated: CASSFSRTNTGELFF.